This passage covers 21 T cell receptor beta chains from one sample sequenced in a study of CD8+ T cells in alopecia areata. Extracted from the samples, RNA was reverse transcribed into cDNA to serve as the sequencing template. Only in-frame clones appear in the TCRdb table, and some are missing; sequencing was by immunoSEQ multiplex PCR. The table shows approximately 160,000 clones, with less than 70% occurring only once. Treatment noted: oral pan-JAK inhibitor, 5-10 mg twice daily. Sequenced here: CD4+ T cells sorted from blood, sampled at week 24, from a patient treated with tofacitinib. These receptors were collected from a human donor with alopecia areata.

CDR3 bases: TGTGCCAGCAGCGTAGAAAACATTCAGTACTTC. It encodes CASSVENIQYF. V gene TRBV7-9 combines with J gene TRBJ2-4; D ambiguous. The germline CDR1 and CDR2 sequences are SEHNR and FQNEAQ (reference sequence). CDR3 length: 11 amino acids. V was shortened by 5 bases and J by 5 bases, with 4 bases between the two germline ends.

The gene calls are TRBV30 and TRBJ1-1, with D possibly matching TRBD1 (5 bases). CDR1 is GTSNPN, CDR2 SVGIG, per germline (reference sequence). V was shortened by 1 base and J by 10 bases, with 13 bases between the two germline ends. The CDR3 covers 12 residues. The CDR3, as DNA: TGTGCCTGGAGTGAAGGTCCCGGGGGAGCTTTCTTT. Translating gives CAWSEGPGGAFF. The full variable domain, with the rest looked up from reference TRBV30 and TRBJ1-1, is SQTIHQWPATLVQPVGSPLSLECTVEGTSNPNLYWYRQAAGRGLQLLFYSVGIGQISSEVPQNLSASRPQDRQFILSSKKLLLSDSGFYLCAWSEGPGGAFFGQGTRLTVV.

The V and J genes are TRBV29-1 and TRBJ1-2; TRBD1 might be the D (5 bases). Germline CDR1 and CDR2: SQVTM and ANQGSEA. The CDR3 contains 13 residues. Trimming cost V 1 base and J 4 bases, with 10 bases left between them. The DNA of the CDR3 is TGCAGCGTTGAAGGTAGACAGTCCTATGGCTACACCTTC. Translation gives CSVEGRQSYGYTF.

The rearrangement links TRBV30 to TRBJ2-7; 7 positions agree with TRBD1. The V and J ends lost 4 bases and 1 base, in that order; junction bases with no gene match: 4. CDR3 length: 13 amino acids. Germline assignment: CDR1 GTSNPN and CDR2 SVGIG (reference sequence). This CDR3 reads CAWMIQGSYEQYF. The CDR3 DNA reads TGTGCCTGGATGATACAGGGGTCCTACGAGCAGTACTTC.

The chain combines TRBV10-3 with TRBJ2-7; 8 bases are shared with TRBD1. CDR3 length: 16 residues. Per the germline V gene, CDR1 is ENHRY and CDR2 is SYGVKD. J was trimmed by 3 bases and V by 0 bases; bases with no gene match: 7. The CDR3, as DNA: TGTGCCATCAGTGAGTCGGAGACAGGGGCCAGCTACGAGCAGTACTTC. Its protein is CAISESETGASYEQYF.

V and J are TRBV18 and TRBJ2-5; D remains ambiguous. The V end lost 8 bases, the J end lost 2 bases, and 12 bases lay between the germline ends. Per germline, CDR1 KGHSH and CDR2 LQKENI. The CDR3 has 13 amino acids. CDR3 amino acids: CASHASQQETQYF. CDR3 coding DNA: TGTGCCAGCCACGCCAGCCAGCAAGAGACCCAGTACTTC. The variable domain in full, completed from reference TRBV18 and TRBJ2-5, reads NAGVMQNPRHLVRRRGQEARLRCSPMKGHSHVYWYRQLPEEGLKFMVYLQKENIIDESGMPKERFSAEFPKEGPSILRIQQVVRGDSAAYFCASHASQQETQYFGPGTRLLVL.

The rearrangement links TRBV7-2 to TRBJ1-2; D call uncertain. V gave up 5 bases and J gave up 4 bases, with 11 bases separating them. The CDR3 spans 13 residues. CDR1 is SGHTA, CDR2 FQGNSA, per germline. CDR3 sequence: CASSPVGGYGYTF. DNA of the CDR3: TGTGCCAGCAGCCCCGTGGGTGGCTATGGCTACACCTTC. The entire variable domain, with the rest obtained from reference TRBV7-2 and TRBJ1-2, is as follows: GAGVSQSPSNKVTEKGKDVELRCDPISGHTALYWYRQSLGQGLEFLIYFQGNSAPDKSGLPSDRFSAERTGGSVSTLTIQRTQQEDSAVYLCASSPVGGYGYTFGSGTRLTVV.

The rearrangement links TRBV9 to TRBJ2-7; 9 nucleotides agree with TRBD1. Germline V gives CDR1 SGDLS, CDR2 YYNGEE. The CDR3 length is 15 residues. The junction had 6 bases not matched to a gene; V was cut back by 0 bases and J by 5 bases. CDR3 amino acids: CASSVGGDRAHEQYF. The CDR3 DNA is TGTGCCAGCAGCGTAGGAGGGGACAGGGCCCACGAGCAGTACTTC.

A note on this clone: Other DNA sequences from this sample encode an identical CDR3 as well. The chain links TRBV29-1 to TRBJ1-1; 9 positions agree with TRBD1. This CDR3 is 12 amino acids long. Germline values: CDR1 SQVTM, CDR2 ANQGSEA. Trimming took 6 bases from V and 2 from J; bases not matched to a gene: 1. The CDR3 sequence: CSVGQGNTEAFF. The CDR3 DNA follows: TGCAGCGTGGGACAGGGAAACACTGAAGCTTTCTTT.

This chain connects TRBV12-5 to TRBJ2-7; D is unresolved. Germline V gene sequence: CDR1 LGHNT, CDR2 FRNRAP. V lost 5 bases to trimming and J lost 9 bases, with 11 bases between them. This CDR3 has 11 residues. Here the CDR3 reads CASGLGPRQYF. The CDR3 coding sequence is TGTGCTAGTGGTCTAGGTCCCCGGCAGTACTTC. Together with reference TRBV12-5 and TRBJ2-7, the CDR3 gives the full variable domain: DARVTQTPRHKVTEMGQEVTMRCQPILGHNTVFWYRQTMMQGLELLAYFRNRAPLDDSGMPKDRFSAEMPDATLATLKIQPSEPRDSAVYFCASGLGPRQYFGPGTRLTVT.

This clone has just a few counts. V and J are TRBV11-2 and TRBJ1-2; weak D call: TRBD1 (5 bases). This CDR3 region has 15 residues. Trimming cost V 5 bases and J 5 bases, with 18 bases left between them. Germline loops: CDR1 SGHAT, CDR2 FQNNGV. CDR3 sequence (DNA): TGTGCCAGCAGCCCCTGGGGGACCGGGATATATGGCTACACCTTC. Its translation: CASSPWGTGIYGYTF.

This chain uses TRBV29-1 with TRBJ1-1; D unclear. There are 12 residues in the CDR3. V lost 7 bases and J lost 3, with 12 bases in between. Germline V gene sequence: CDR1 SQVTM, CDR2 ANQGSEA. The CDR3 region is CSAMGGHTEAFF. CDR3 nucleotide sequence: TGCAGCGCAATGGGAGGGCACACTGAAGCTTTCTTT.

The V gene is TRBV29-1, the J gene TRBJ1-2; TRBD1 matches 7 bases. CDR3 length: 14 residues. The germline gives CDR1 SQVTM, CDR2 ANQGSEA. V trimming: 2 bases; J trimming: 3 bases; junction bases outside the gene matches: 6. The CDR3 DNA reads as TGCAGCGTTGAATCAGGCAGGGGGGACTATGGCTACACCTTC. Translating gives CSVESGRGDYGYTF.

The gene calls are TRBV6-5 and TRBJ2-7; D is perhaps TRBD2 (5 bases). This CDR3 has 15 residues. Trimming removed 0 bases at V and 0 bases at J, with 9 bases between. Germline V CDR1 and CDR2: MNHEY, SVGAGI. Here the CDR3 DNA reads TGTGCCAGCAGTTACTCCGCGGGTTCCTCCTACGAGCAGTACTTC. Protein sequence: CASSYSAGSSYEQYF.

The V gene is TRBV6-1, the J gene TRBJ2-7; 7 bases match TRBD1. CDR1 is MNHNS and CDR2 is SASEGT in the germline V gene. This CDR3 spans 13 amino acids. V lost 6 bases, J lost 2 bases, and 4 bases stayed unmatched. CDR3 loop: CASSDQGAYEQYF. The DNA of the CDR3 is TGTGCCAGCAGCGATCAGGGGGCCTACGAGCAGTACTTC.

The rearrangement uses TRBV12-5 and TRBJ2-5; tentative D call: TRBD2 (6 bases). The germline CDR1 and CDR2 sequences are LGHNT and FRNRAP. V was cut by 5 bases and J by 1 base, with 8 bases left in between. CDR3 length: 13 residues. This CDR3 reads CASGGTLQETQYF. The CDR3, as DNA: TGTGCTAGTGGTGGGACTCTCCAAGAGACCCAGTACTTC.

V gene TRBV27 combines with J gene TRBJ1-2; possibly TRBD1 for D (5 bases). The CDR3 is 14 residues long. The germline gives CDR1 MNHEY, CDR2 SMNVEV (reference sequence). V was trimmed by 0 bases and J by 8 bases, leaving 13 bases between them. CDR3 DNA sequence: TGTGCCAGCAGTTTATCGATGTGGGGGAGCGGCTACACCTTC. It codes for CASSLSMWGSGYTF.

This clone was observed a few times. CDR3 nucleotide sequence: TGTGCCTGGAGGAAGGACAGAGAGACCCAGTACTTC. Its translation is CAWRKDRETQYF. The chain has TRBV30 and TRBJ2-5; D is possibly TRBD1 (6 bases). V dropped 3 bases and J dropped 4 bases, with 9 bases sitting between them. Germline values: CDR1 GTSNPN, CDR2 SVGIG (reference sequence). This CDR3 is built from 12 residues.

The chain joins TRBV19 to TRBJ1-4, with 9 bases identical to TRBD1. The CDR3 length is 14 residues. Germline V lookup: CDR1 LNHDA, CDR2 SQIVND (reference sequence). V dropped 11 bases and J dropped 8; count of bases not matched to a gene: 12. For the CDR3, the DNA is TGTGCCGTGAACCGGGACAGGGATGACGAAAAACTGTTTTTT. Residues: CAVNRDRDDEKLFF.

CDR3 DNA: TGTGCCAGCAGAATTATGGATGAGCAGTTCTTC. Translating it yields CASRIMDEQFF. The chain uses TRBV6-5 and TRBJ2-1; no firm D call. V lost 6 bases and J lost 8, with 8 bases in between. CDR1 and CDR2 from the germline V gene are MNHEY and SVGAGI. This CDR3 is 11 amino acids long.

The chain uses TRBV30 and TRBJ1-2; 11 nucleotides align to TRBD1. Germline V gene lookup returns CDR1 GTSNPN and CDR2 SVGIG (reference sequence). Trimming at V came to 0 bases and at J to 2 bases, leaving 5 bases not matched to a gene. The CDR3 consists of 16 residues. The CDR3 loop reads CAWSVPGQGGNYGYTF. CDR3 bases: TGTGCCTGGAGTGTGCCGGGACAGGGGGGAAACTATGGCTACACCTTC.